This record looks at one TCR beta chain sequence and its context. The target of this receptor is not known. There are no base qualities to consult, and no much larger clone falls within one base. Trimmed from V: 8 bases; trimmed from J: 3 bases; junction bases lacking a gene match: 3. CDR1 and CDR2 are read off the germline V gene as SNHLY and FYNNEI. The CDR3, cysteine through phenylalanine, is 15 amino acids long. Of the read, only the CDR3 DNA is kept; its 45 bases are in frame from base 1. TCR CDR3 regions were amplified from genomic DNA by multiplex PCR using the deep immunoSEQ assay. Extracted genomic DNA from each cell subset was distributed evenly across all wells of several immunoSEQ 96-well plates, and each plate was treated as a replicate. For sorted subsets, around 0.2 ug genomic DNA, equal to 30,000 or so T cell genomes, was loaded into each replicate PCR. Purified libraries were quantified with a Qubit 3.0 fluorometer, sized on a Bioanalyzer 2100, and re-quantified with the KAPA Library Quantification kit. A separate single-read 150-cycle Illumina NextSeq 550 flow cell was used to sequence each immunoSEQ 96-well plate. As for the authors' bioinformatics: Because the immunoSEQ output included only junctional sequences and no quality scores, the filtering could not be the same as the filtering used for full-length reads. Sequences were annotated with PyIR, a Python wrapper for IgBLAST v1.9, and V/J genes and CDR3 were assigned using IMGT germline references. Reads with weak V/J assignments (E-value above 1e-6), missing CDR3, stop codons, out-of-frame junctions, or ambiguous translated residues were removed. V3J clonotypes were defined as sequences sharing the same inferred V gene, J gene, and CDR3 amino acid sequence. To compute the percentage overlap between repertoires, the number of shared unique clonotypes was divided by the size of the smaller repertoire. Three approaches were used to assess repertoire richness: RTK rarefaction, the Chao1 estimator, and Recon v2.1 estimates of unobserved clonotypes. For all TCRbeta clonotypes obtained by the gDNA method from a handful of donors, generation probabilities were computed with OLGA. Imported from immuneACCESS, the table was reduced by TCRdb to in-frame sequences with V and J called. These copies leave out some clones; in studies compared against another copy, an unresolved V gene accounts for under half, and the cause of the remainder is not known. V and J calls and clone size are as listed in that table; D and trimming were resolved from the DNA. This sample lists about 2 million clones; about 95% were detected once. Jointly, the top ten make up roughly 1% of the sample.

For the CD8 naive samples, CD45RO-negative cells were positively selected for CCR7, yielding a CD45RA+CCR7+ population from which TemRA cells were excluded. The donors were healthy, HIV-negative adults with no recently reported acute infections or vaccinations. Every donor was a Caucasian adult residing in Nashville, Tennessee, USA. Blood was collected by leukapheresis, and PBMCs were isolated by Ficoll-Histopaque density gradient centrifugation and then cryopreserved in liquid nitrogen vapor phase. Analytical flow cytometry was used to check the purity and quantity of every magnetically sorted T cell population. From each sorted fraction, genomic DNA was isolated and quantified by UV absorbance on a Nanodrop 2000c. These data originate in a study of shared clonotypes between healthy human individuals (dated by TCRdb to about 2020). With regard to the full study: The cohort included three men and two women between 18 and 49 years of age. Leukapheresis yielded between about 0.94 and 8.9 billion PBMCs per donor. For each donor, CD4 naive and CD4 memory were each given three plates, CD8 naive was given two plates, and CD8 memory was given one plate. Different laboratories and diverse techniques were used to prepare libraries and sequence TCR repertoires, to increase sequencing depth and limit assay-specific biases. The study deeply sequenced blood TCR repertoires of about 5 healthy adults to estimate repertoire size and the extent of clonotype sharing between individuals.

Points the paper makes about the study in general: Clonotypes shared by all four sorted-subset donors showed higher generation probabilities than non-shared clonotypes. Incomplete sequencing was indicated by rarefaction of sorted-subset datasets, despite the large sequencing depth. Estimated clonotype richness was generally larger for naive than for memory subsets. Based on pairwise subsampling, the degree of clonotype sharing among donors was expected to be affected by sequencing depth. The small number of donors limited the genetic and exposure-history diversity represented. Sampling was restricted to blood, and TCR repertoires in tissues likely differ from the TCR repertoires found in blood. When a handful of donors were compared, the shared fraction of clonotypes was roughly 5% for naive CD4, around 4% for naive CD8, roughly 2.3% for memory CD4, and 0.4% for memory CD8.

The source material was naive CD8+ T cells sorted from blood. The sample's cell subset or site label is to be understood as: CD45RA+CCR7+. The rearrangement joined TRBV2 to TRBJ2-6; 11 junctional bases match TRBD1. This sequence originates from a man between 18 and 35 years old in good health. The DNA sequence is TGTGCCAGCGGACAGGGGGCAAGTGGGGCCAACGTCCTGACTTTC. Translated, it reads CASGQGASGANVLTF.